This T cell receptor (beta chain) is from a study of shared clonotypes between healthy human individuals. Notes on this clone: Its antigen is as yet unknown.

Study-wide results and limits: Naive subsets generally had larger estimated richness than memory subsets.

V lost 8 bases, J lost 7 bases, and 12 bases lay in between. The CDR3 sequence is 11 residues long. Looked up from germline, CDR1 is MNHEY and CDR2 is SVGAGI. The method was immunoSEQ multiplex PCR; TCRdb's version includes in-frame clones alone and lacks a portion of them. The profile covers around 700,000 clones, with about three quarters appearing a single time and under 2% taken by the ten largest. The receptor was derived from a woman in her 30s in good health. Sequenced input: memory CD4+ T cells sorted from blood. Subset defined: CD45RA-negative fraction. This sequence joins TRBV6-5 and TRBJ2-7, with D possibly matching TRBD1 (6 bases). Here the CDR3 reads CASPGVSEQYF. CDR3 coding DNA: TGTGCCAGCCCAGGGGTAAGTGAGCAGTACTTC.